The 15 T cell receptor beta chains presented below share a single source sample, sequenced in a study of identical twins. TCRdb called the 5' RACE reads again in MiXCR, with one record for every CDR3 protein. This sample carries roughly 1.6 million distinct CDR3 sequences, roughly a third of them seen once, and the ten largest clones take 0.25% to 0.3%. Sample: cord blood. These receptors were obtained from a newborn girl in good health.

There are a few counts of this clonotype. This chain links TRBV7-8 with TRBJ1-4; D perhaps matches TRBD1 (5 bases). V shed 4 bases and J shed 5 bases, with 14 bases lying between them. The CDR3 covers 15 residues. CDR1 SGHVS and CDR2 FQNEAQ come from the germline V gene. DNA for the CDR3: TGTGCCAGCAGCTGGGGCGGGGCCCCAAATGAAAAACTGTTTTTT. Protein product: CASSWGGAPNEKLFF.

The CDR3 region has the DNA TGTGCCAGCAGTTTGACGGGAGGTGGGAGAGAGACCCAGTACTTC. Protein sequence: CASSLTGGGRETQYF. The J gene is TRBJ2-4, the V gene TRBV28, with 7 bases that match TRBD2. The J call is doubtful: the DNA matches TRBJ2-5 better. Germline CDR1 is MDHEN and CDR2 is SYDVKM. This CDR3 region has 15 residues.

The rearrangement joins TRBV7-2 to TRBJ1-1, with 9 bases lining up with TRBD1. V lost 1 base to trimming and J lost 11 bases; unmatched junction nucleotides: 14. The germline gives CDR1 SGHTA, CDR2 FQGNSA. The CDR3 loop spans 16 amino acids. The CDR3 loop is CASSLVGLVGQGEAFF. In nucleotides, the CDR3 is TGTGCCAGCAGCTTAGTAGGGCTCGTGGGACAGGGTGAGGCTTTCTTT.

This rearrangement joins TRBV6-6 to TRBJ1-5; no reliable D call. Germline values: CDR1 MNHNY, CDR2 SVGAGI (reference sequence). Trimming removed 0 bases from V and 0 bases from J, with 6 bases in between. This CDR3 region has 15 residues. In DNA, the CDR3 is TGTGCCAGCAGTTACTCGCCACCTAGCAATCAGCCCCAGCATTTT. Its protein product is CASSYSPPSNQPQHF.

This chain uses TRBV27 with TRBJ1-6, with D uncertain. From germline, CDR1 is MNHEY and CDR2 SMNVEV (reference sequence). The CDR3 consists of 15 residues. The ends were cut back, 5 bases at V and 10 bases at J, with 18 bases in the middle. The CDR3 loop is CASSPRGGLGSPLHF. In nucleotides, the CDR3 is TGTGCCAGCAGTCCCCGTGGCGGGCTAGGGTCACCCCTCCACTTT.

The CDR3 spells CASSHMDTEAFF. The DNA of the CDR3 is TGTGCCAGCAGCCACATGGACACTGAAGCTTTCTTT. The J gene is TRBJ1-1, the V gene TRBV4-2, with no clear D. V was cut by 3 bases and J by 3 bases, with 5 bases left in between. This CDR3 is 12 amino acids long. Germline V gene data show CDR1 as LGHNA and CDR2 as YNFKEQ.

The rearrangement links TRBV7-9 to TRBJ1-4; the D is unclear. V dropped 4 bases and J dropped 4 bases, with 13 bases sitting between them. The length of the CDR3 is 15 residues. Germline V CDR1 and CDR2: SEHNR, FQNEAQ (reference sequence). CDR3 bases: TGTGCCAGCAGCTCTAATAGGCGGATTAATGAAAAACTGTTTTTT. Residues: CASSSNRRINEKLFF.

In its sample, this clonotype was seen a few times. The gene calls are TRBV2 and TRBJ2-5; D perhaps matches TRBD1 (6 bases). Germline assignment: CDR1 SNHLY and CDR2 FYNNEI. This CDR3 contains 13 residues. Trimming took 11 bases from V and 1 from J, leaving 14 bases between them. The CDR3: CAGMTGVQETQYF. The CDR3 DNA follows: TGTGCCGGTATGACAGGCGTCCAAGAGACCCAGTACTTC.

Concerning this clonotype itself: With a much larger clone just one base away, this may be a read error. V and J are TRBV3-1 and TRBJ2-7; TRBD2 aligns across 13 bases. J lost 7 bases, V lost 4 bases, and 4 bases had no gene match. The germline gives CDR1 LGHDT, CDR2 YNNKEL (reference sequence). The CDR3 runs 14 residues. The CDR3 sequence: CASSRTSGGLEQYF. In DNA form, the CDR3 reads TGTGCCAGCAGCCGGACTAGCGGGGGACTTGAGCAGTACTTC.

J is TRBJ2-1 and V is TRBV2, with TRBD2 matching 11 bases. The last part of the DNA fits TRBJ2-7 better; the J call may be wrong. Germline values: CDR1 SNHLY, CDR2 FYNNEI. This CDR3 spans 18 amino acids. CDR3 protein: CASSEALLAGGTYNEQYF. Here the CDR3 DNA reads TGTGCCAGCAGTGAAGCGCTTCTAGCGGGGGGAACCTACAATGAGCAGTACTTC.

The chain uses TRBV4-1 and TRBJ2-1; D gene ambiguous. Germline values: CDR1 MGHRA, CDR2 YSYEKL. The length of the CDR3 is 12 residues. The V gene lost 3 bases and the J gene lost 13 bases, with 13 bases spanning the gap. The CDR3 spells CASSHVKETQFF. In DNA, the CDR3 is TGCGCCAGCAGCCACGTTAAAGAGACCCAGTTCTTC.

This clonotype was observed a handful of times. V gene TRBV11-2 combines with J gene TRBJ2-5; 7 nucleotides agree with TRBD1. The CDR3 totals 17 residues. V lost 1 base and J lost 2; bases outside the gene matches: 10. CDR1 is SGHAT and CDR2 is FQNNGV in the germline V gene. The CDR3 DNA reads as TGTGCCAGCAGCTTAGGGGTATTCCGGGACAGTCAAGAGACCCAGTACTTC. Its protein product is CASSLGVFRDSQETQYF.

This clonotype was seen only once. The chain joins TRBV19 to TRBJ2-5; D might be TRBD2 (6 bases). In germline, CDR1 is LNHDA, CDR2 SQIVND (reference sequence). CDR3 length equals 14 residues. V was cut by 3 bases and J by 9 bases, with 17 bases left in between. CDR3: CASSIGGPQGAQYF. For the CDR3, the DNA is TGTGCCAGTAGTATTGGAGGGCCCCAAGGGGCCCAGTACTTC.

The chain recombines TRBV5-5 with TRBJ2-6, with D perhaps assigned TRBD1 or TRBD2 (5 bases each). This CDR3 has 16 amino acids. Germline assignment: CDR1 SGHKS and CDR2 YYEKEE (reference sequence). Trimming removed 0 bases from V and 2 bases from J, with 9 bases in between. This CDR3 reads CASSLVVGPGANVLTF. The CDR3, as DNA: TGTGCCAGCAGCTTGGTTGTGGGACCTGGGGCCAACGTCCTGACTTTC.

This sequence joins TRBV29-1 and TRBJ1-2; 9 bases are shared with TRBD1. The V gene end was trimmed by 7 bases and the J gene end by 6 bases; junction bases not matched to a gene: 6. CDR1 SQVTM and CDR2 ANQGSEA come from the germline V gene. The CDR3 loop spans 12 amino acids. The CDR3 coding sequence is TGCAGCGCCCCGAGGACAGGGGATGGCTACACCTTC. Its protein is CSAPRTGDGYTF. The full variable domain, completed using reference TRBV29-1 and TRBJ1-2, is SAVISQKPSRDICQRGTSLTIQCQVDSQVTMMFWYRQQPGQSLTLIATANQGSEATYESGFVIDKFPISRPNLTFSTLTVSNMSPEDSSIYLCSAPRTGDGYTFGSGTRLTVV.